This T cell receptor beta chain was recorded in a study of blood T cells in healthy people across ages. General study points: Among long-lived donors, naive CD4+ cells were more numerous and diversity higher than in aged donors. In older individuals, TCR beta diversity per million T cells was lower, falling roughly linearly with age.

In the case of this clonotype: As yet, its antigen is unknown.

Primed by a sample-barcoded 5' primer and a J-beta primer mix, a second PCR proceeded for 7 to 11 cycles. TCRdb re-derived calls from the 5' RACE reads in MiXCR, one entry per CDR3 protein. The sample records 850,000 or so distinct CDR3 sequences, under 35% being singletons. Ranging in age from about 6 to 95, the donors were healthy Caucasian individuals from Russia. V was clipped by 0 bases and J by 3 bases, with 9 bases between them. This CDR3 comprises 14 residues. CDR1 and CDR2 from the germline V gene are LGHNA and YSLEER. This rearrangement joins TRBV4-3 to TRBJ2-7; D is uncertain. The clonotype comes from a woman of 80 years or more in good health. The sample consisted of blood. CDR3 in DNA: TGCGCCAGCAGCCAAGAGGAAGGGCACTACGAGCAGTACTTC. This translates into CASSQEEGHYEQYF.